This T cell receptor beta chain derives from a study of blood T cell repertoires in COVID-19. Across the whole study: Sources were T cells, B-cell-depleted T cells, or PBMCs; the material itself was cDNA or gDNA.

The CDR3 spans 14 residues. Germline-derived CDR1 and CDR2 are LNHNV and YYDKDF (reference sequence). With respect to this clone: At one boundary the junction diverges from the germline segment, which might be a read error.

Source study methods: The authors estimated nucleated cell counts from reference gene primer amplification. The table came from immunoSEQ multiplex PCR; TCRdb's copy has only in-frame clones and leaves some out. V and J calls and clone size come straight from that table; D and trimming were deduced from the DNA. Here the sample spans 360,000 or so clones, 75% to 90% being singletons. This study enrolled people aged about 18 to 100 from approximately 25 US geographic areas. The chain uses TRBV15 and TRBJ1-3; TRBD1 matches 7 bases. The sequencing sample was made of PBMCs or T cells enriched from blood (not recorded which). This clonotype originated in a woman in her fifties or sixties who had recovered from COVID-19. The CDR3 DNA follows: TGTGCCACCAGCCCACCTGGGACAGATGGAGGGCTTTTCTTT. The encoded protein is CATSPPGTDGGLFF. Supplemented by reference TRBV15 and TRBJ1-3, the full variable domain reads DAMVIQNPRYQVTQFGKPVTLSCSQTLNHNVMYWYQQKSSQAPKLLFHYYDKDFNNEADTPDNFQSRRPNTSFCFLDIRSPGLGDTAMYLCATSPPGTDGGLFFGEGSWLTVV.